Listed here are 20 T cell receptor beta chains from one sample, sequenced in a study of CD8 T cells in ankylosing spondylitis. TCRdb re-called the 5' RACE reads with MiXCR, one entry per CDR3 protein. The repertoire includes around 250,000 distinct CDR3 sequences, 18% of them detected once, and less than 35% sits in the top ten. The sequenced sample consisted of blood, either unsorted or a sorted T cell fraction (not recorded which). The receptor set was obtained from a male donor with ankylosing spondylitis or in good health (not recorded which).

This clonotype turned up a few times. The rearrangement uses TRBV12-3 or TRBV12-4 and TRBJ2-3, with D hard to call. The CDR3 has 14 residues. The V end was cut by 1 base, the J end by 0 bases, with 5 bases between. In DNA, the CDR3 is TGTGCCAGCAGTTTAGGGGGAAGCACAGATACGCAGTATTTT. It yields the protein CASSLGGSTDTQYF.

This clonotype was seen at least ten times. The V and J genes are TRBV9 and TRBJ2-3, with D perhaps TRBD1 (5 bases). The CDR3 extends over 16 amino acids. Trimming removed 3 bases from V and 0 bases from J, with 14 bases in between. The germline CDR1 and CDR2 sequences are SGDLS and YYNGEE. This CDR3 reads CASSAVGHPSTDTQYF. The CDR3 bases are TGTGCCAGCAGCGCAGTAGGACATCCGAGCACAGATACGCAGTATTTT.

This clonotype came up once. The rearrangement links TRBV5-6 to TRBJ2-1, with TRBD1 matching over 10 bases. CDR1 and CDR2 (germline): SGHDT, YYEEEE. After removal of 4 bases from V and 7 bases from J, the junction contained 5 bases not matched to a gene. The CDR3 is 14 residues long. DNA for the CDR3: TGTGCCAGCAGCCCCGGGACAGGGGTAAATGAGCAGTTCTTC. Translated, it gives CASSPGTGVNEQFF.

This rearrangement joins TRBV5-1 to TRBJ2-7, with TRBD2 matching 9 bases. V dropped 0 bases and J dropped 3; count of bases not matched to a gene: 4. In germline, CDR1 is SGHRS, CDR2 YFSETQ. The CDR3 consists of 15 residues. For the CDR3, the DNA is TGCGCCAGCAGCTTGGTTAGCGGGAGATTCTACGAGCAGTACTTC. Translating gives CASSLVSGRFYEQYF.

This chain uses TRBV4-3 with TRBJ2-4; the D gene could be TRBD1 or TRBD2 (6 bases each). The CDR3 is 16 residues long. Trimming shortened V by 3 bases and J by 7 bases, and 19 bases separated the two germline ends. Looked up from germline, CDR1 is LGHNA and CDR2 is YSLEER. The CDR3 reads CASSQGLGGASNIQYF. DNA of the CDR3: TGCGCCAGCAGCCAGGGCCTGGGGGGCGCAAGTAACATTCAGTACTTC.

This clonotype was recorded a few times. The chain uses TRBV29-1 and TRBJ2-1; D is ambiguous. With 7 bases removed from V and 0 bases from J, the gap between germline ends came to 10 bases. The CDR3 is 13 amino acids. The germline gives CDR1 SQVTM, CDR2 ANQGSEA. CDR3 bases: TGCAGCGCTGAGACCCCCTCCTACAATGAGCAGTTCTTC. It is translated as CSAETPSYNEQFF.

This chain joins TRBV7-9 and TRBJ2-1; D gene unclear. Per the germline V gene, CDR1 is SEHNR and CDR2 is FQNEAQ (reference sequence). The CDR3 totals 17 residues. The ends were cut back, 5 bases at V and 0 bases at J, with 17 bases in the middle. The CDR3 region is CASSGPAAGISYNEQFF. Here the CDR3 DNA reads TGTGCCAGCAGCGGTCCTGCGGCAGGCATCTCCTACAATGAGCAGTTCTTC.

Notes on this clonotype: A much larger clone lies one base from this, so it may be a read error. The rearrangement joins TRBV20-1 to TRBJ2-7; 7 bases are shared with TRBD2. The germline V gene encodes CDR1 DFQATT and CDR2 SNEGSKA (reference sequence). This CDR3 spans 12 amino acids. For the CDR3, the DNA is TGCAGTGCTACCGGACTAGGCTACGAGCAGAACTTC. Protein sequence: CSATGLGYEQNF.

This sequence joins TRBV6-1 and TRBJ2-1, with 14 bases lining up with TRBD2. The germline gives CDR1 MNHNS, CDR2 SASEGT. The length of the CDR3 is 17 residues. Trimming cost V 6 bases and J 6 bases; bases outside gene matches: 10. The CDR3 region is CASSISGTSGSLNEQFF. The CDR3 DNA follows: TGTGCCAGCAGCATCTCGGGGACTAGCGGGAGTCTCAATGAGCAGTTCTTC.

V is TRBV7-3 and J is TRBJ2-2; D gene ambiguous. V was cut by 5 bases and J by 2 bases, with 24 bases left in between. CDR3 length: 19 amino acids. Germline V gene sequence: CDR1 SGHTA, CDR2 FQGTGA. The CDR3 DNA reads TGTGCCAGCAGCACTCCCTGCTACCCCATTGTAGTTAACACCGGGGAGCTGTTTTTT. This gives the protein CASSTPCYPIVVNTGELFF.

This clonotype turned up a few times. The chain employs TRBV10-2 and TRBJ2-7; TRBD2 matches at 7 bases. CDR1 and CDR2 from the germline V gene are WSHSY and SAAADI. This CDR3 has 13 residues. V shed 8 bases and J 1 base; nucleotides not matched to a gene: 5. CDR3 loop: CASYPGLSYEQYF. The CDR3 DNA is TGCGCCAGCTATCCGGGACTATCCTACGAGCAGTACTTC.

CDR3 bases: TGTGCCAGCAGTTCGATGGACCCTTTACCGACTGAAGCTTTCTTT. It translates to CASSSMDPLPTEAFF. This sequence joins TRBV12-3 or TRBV12-4 and TRBJ1-1, with D uncertain. The germline V and J ends were trimmed by 4 bases and 5 bases, with 17 bases remaining between them. The CDR3 runs to 15 residues.

The chain employs TRBV10-3 and TRBJ1-2, with 7 nucleotides matching TRBD1. CDR1 ENHRY and CDR2 SYGVKD come from the germline V gene. The CDR3 has 14 residues. The J segment lost 4 bases and the V segment lost 10 bases, leaving 12 bases of the junction unmatched. The CDR3 sequence is CATQYWDRRYGYTF. CDR3 DNA sequence: TGTGCCACGCAATATTGGGACAGACGCTATGGCTACACCTTC.

This clonotype was observed a few times. J is TRBJ2-3 and V is TRBV12-3 or TRBV12-4, with D perhaps TRBD2 (5 bases). The CDR3 is 13 residues long. Between the trimmed V and J ends, which lost 5 bases and 6 bases, there was a span of 12 bases. The CDR3 DNA follows: TGTGCCAGCAGTGAGAGGGTGGGGGATACGCAGTATTTT. As protein: CASSERVGDTQYF.

This clonotype came up many times. The chain links TRBV5-1 to TRBJ2-3; the D call may be TRBD1 or TRBD2 (5 bases each). The CDR3 loop spans 18 amino acids. Germline V lookup: CDR1 SGHRS, CDR2 YFSETQ. Trimming took 0 bases from V and 3 from J, leaving 20 bases between them. CDR3 DNA: TGCGCCAGCAGCTTGGTGGGGACCGACACCTTCGGGACAGATACGCAGTATTTT. Encoded protein: CASSLVGTDTFGTDTQYF.

This clonotype has only a few counts. DNA for the CDR3: TGTGCCAGCAGCTTGCCGGGGAGTAAACACACTGAAGCTTTCTTT. Encoded protein: CASSLPGSKHTEAFF. The V gene is TRBV5-5, the J gene TRBJ1-1; D unresolved. There are 15 residues in the CDR3. V dropped 1 base and J dropped 3 bases, with 13 bases sitting between them. The germline gives CDR1 SGHKS, CDR2 YYEKEE (reference sequence).

The chain links TRBV28 to TRBJ2-1; the D gene is possibly TRBD2 (6 bases). The CDR3 loop spans 16 amino acids. V was clipped by 2 bases and J by 7 bases, with 18 bases between them. CDR1 is MDHEN and CDR2 is SYDVKM in the germline V gene. The CDR3 sequence is CASSLEGGPRVNEQFF. In nucleotides, the CDR3 is TGTGCCAGCAGTTTAGAGGGAGGCCCCAGGGTTAATGAGCAGTTCTTC.

This clonotype turned up a few times. This chain links TRBV2 with TRBJ2-7; 10 bases match TRBD2. V dropped 1 base and J dropped 7; count of bases not matched to a gene: 7. The CDR3 sequence is 15 residues long. In germline, CDR1 is SNHLY, CDR2 FYNNEI. CDR3 DNA sequence: TGTGCCAGCAGTGAAGGTCAGTCTAGCGGGAGTGAGCAGTACTTC. Amino acids: CASSEGQSSGSEQYF.

This clonotype occurred many times. V gene TRBV5-1 combines with J gene TRBJ2-7; possible D gene TRBD2, 6 bases. The V end lost 2 bases, the J end lost 2 bases, and 11 bases lay between the germline ends. The CDR3 has 14 residues. Germline CDR1 is SGHRS and CDR2 is YFSETQ. In DNA form, the CDR3 reads TGCGCCAGCAGCTTTAACTCGGGGGCCTACGAGCAGTACTTC. Protein sequence: CASSFNSGAYEQYF.

This clonotype came up a few times. The J gene is TRBJ2-5, the V gene TRBV29-1; a possible D gene is TRBD1 (6 bases). Trimming took off 7 bases at V and 4 bases at J, with 22 bases between the two ends. CDR1 and CDR2 from the germline V gene are SQVTM and ANQGSEA. CDR3 length: 15 residues. The CDR3 sequence is CSASRQAHSGETQYF. Here the CDR3 DNA reads TGCAGCGCTTCGAGACAGGCACATTCGGGAGAGACCCAGTACTTC.